This entry features one TCR beta chain sequence. Its antigen is not known. Other DNA sequences of this sample code for an identical CDR3. This entry comes from a study of T cells in narcolepsy. Study-wide context: Donors had narcolepsy type 1 or type 2, or were healthy controls.

Study conclusions and caveats: Reportedly, autoreactive clonotypes were serially detected in patients' blood but not controls'. Comparing one patient's CSF and blood CD4+ clonotypes highlighted HCRT- and TRIB2-specific autoreactive clonotypes. Some memory CD4+ repertoires had no autoreactive clone sequences.

This CDR3 region has 17 residues. V dropped 7 bases and J dropped 0; count of bases not matched to a gene: 14. The germline V gene has CDR1 WNHNN and CDR2 SYGVQD (reference sequence). Only in-frame clones appear in the TCRdb table, and some are missing; sequencing was by immunoSEQ multiplex PCR. Among some 23,000 clones listed, about 79% were seen once. This clonotype originated in a human donor with narcolepsy. The specimen sequenced was CD45RA- memory CD4+ T cells from PBMCs. The chain is built from TRBV10-1 and TRBJ2-7; the match to TRBD1 covers 8 bases. The CDR3 DNA reads TGCGCCAGCAAAAGGGACAGGACAGCCTGTACCTCCTACGAGCAGTACTTC. Its translation: CASKRDRTACTSYEQYF.